This paragraph covers one TCR beta chain sequence. Original data processing: Reference gene primer amplification gave estimated nucleated cell counts. TCRdb's table, derived via immunoSEQ multiplex PCR, lists solely in-frame clones and lacks some. Clone size and V and J calls were adopted from that table, with D and trimming inferred from the DNA. Of tens of thousands of clones listed, around nine tenths were seen once; the top ten hold 14%. V lost 3 bases and J 0 bases, leaving 6 bases between the germline ends. Germline values: CDR1 MGHRA, CDR2 YSYEKL. The CDR3 is made up of 15 amino acids. This entry is derived from a study of blood T cell repertoires in COVID-19. About the research overall: Samples taken during acute and convalescent COVID-19 were collected in the United States, Italy and Spain. Sources were T cells, B-cell-depleted T cells, or PBMCs; the material itself was cDNA or gDNA.

The sample consisted of peripheral blood. The chain couples TRBV4-1 to TRBJ1-6; D gene uncertain. The receptor was derived from a human donor in a cohort sampled during active COVID-19. CDR3 residues: CASSQTGSYNSPLHF. DNA of the CDR3: TGCGCCAGCAGCCAGACTGGCTCCTATAATTCACCCCTCCACTTT.